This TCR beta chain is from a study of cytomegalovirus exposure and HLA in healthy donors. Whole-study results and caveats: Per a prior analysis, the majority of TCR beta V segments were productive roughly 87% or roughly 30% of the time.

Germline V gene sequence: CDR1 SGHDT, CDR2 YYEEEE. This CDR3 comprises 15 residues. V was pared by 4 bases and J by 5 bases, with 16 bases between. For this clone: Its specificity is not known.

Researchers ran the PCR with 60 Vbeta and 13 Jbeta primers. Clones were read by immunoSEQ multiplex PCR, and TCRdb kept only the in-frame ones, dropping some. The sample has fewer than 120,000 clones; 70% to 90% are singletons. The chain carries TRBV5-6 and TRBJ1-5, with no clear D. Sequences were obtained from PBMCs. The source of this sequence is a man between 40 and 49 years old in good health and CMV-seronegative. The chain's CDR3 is CASSQRVGVDQPQHF. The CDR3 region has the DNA TGTGCCAGCAGCCAGCGGGTCGGCGTGGATCAGCCCCAGCATTTT.